What follows are 24 T cell receptor beta chains derived from one specimen sequenced in a study of cytomegalovirus exposure and HLA in healthy donors. Primers included in the PCR were 60 Vbeta and 13 Jbeta primers. Method: immunoSEQ multiplex PCR; TCRdb's copy keeps in-frame clones and lacks some. Altogether 100,000 to 150,000 clones are present, 65% to 80% being singletons, with the ten largest covering roughly 12%. Material: PBMCs. These TCRs come from a woman in her thirties or forties in good health and CMV-seropositive.

V gene TRBV10-3 combines with J gene TRBJ2-7; 9 bases map to TRBD1. The CDR3 loop spans 14 amino acids. V dropped 7 bases and J dropped 6; count of bases not matched to a gene: 10. Germline V gene lookup returns CDR1 ENHRY and CDR2 SYGVKD. The CDR3 bases are TGTGCCATCACCCCGGACAGGGGCAGTGGCGAGCAGTACTTC. It translates to CAITPDRGSGEQYF.

J is TRBJ1-5 and V is TRBV28, with 7 bases fitting TRBD1. The CDR3 totals 15 residues. CDR1 is MDHEN, CDR2 SYDVKM, per germline. V dropped 5 bases and J dropped 4; count of bases not matched to a gene: 8. The CDR3 DNA reads as TGTGCCAGCAGTAGCGACAGGGTAGGGAATCAGCCCCAGCATTTT. Translating gives CASSSDRVGNQPQHF.

This clone has more than one count but fewer than ten. The chain uses TRBV30 and TRBJ2-5, with D hard to call. The CDR3 spans 14 residues. V was shortened by 0 bases and J by 3 bases, with 11 bases between the two germline ends. In germline, CDR1 is GTSNPN, CDR2 SVGIG (reference sequence). CDR3 protein: CAWSVVGREETQYF. As DNA, the CDR3 is TGTGCCTGGAGTGTGGTAGGTCGGGAAGAGACCCAGTACTTC. The complete variable domain, with remaining parts taken from reference TRBV30 and TRBJ2-5, reads SQTIHQWPATLVQPVGSPLSLECTVEGTSNPNLYWYRQAAGRGLQLLFYSVGIGQISSEVPQNLSASRPQDRQFILSSKKLLLSDSGFYLCAWSVVGREETQYFGPGTRLLVL.

The genes are TRBV19 and TRBJ2-2, with D possibly TRBD1 on 6 matching bases. V was pared by 4 bases and J by 4 bases, with 7 bases between. This CDR3 region has 13 residues. The germline V gene has CDR1 LNHDA and CDR2 SQIVND (reference sequence). CDR3 nucleotides: TGTGCCAGTAGTAACAGGGCCACCGGGGAGCTGTTTTTT. Amino acid sequence: CASSNRATGELFF.

This sequence joins TRBV4-1 and TRBJ2-5; D is possibly TRBD1 (5 bases). Germline V gene sequence: CDR1 MGHRA, CDR2 YSYEKL. With 2 bases removed from V and 5 bases from J, the gap between germline ends came to 12 bases. This CDR3 contains 14 residues. The CDR3: CASSQRWGGETQYF. The CDR3 DNA reads as TGCGCCAGCAGCCAAAGGTGGGGCGGCGAGACCCAGTACTTC.

This clone showed up just a few times. The chain is built from TRBV5-1 and TRBJ1-5, with 10 positions matching TRBD1. The J segment lost 2 bases and the V segment lost 3 bases, leaving 2 bases of the junction unmatched. The CDR3 consists of 15 residues. Germline CDR1 reads SGHRS; CDR2 reads YFSETQ. The CDR3 here is CASSWGTGGNQPQHF. The CDR3 DNA reads TGCGCCAGCAGCTGGGGGACAGGGGGCAATCAGCCCCAGCATTTT.

This clone came up once. The rearrangement uses TRBV5-1 and TRBJ2-5; TRBD2 agrees at 14 bases. The J segment lost 11 bases and the V segment lost 5 bases, leaving 5 bases of the junction unmatched. The CDR3 loop spans 13 amino acids. Germline V lookup: CDR1 SGHRS, CDR2 YFSETQ. CDR3 loop: CASRWGLAGEQYF. The CDR3 DNA reads TGCGCCAGCAGATGGGGACTAGCGGGGGAGCAGTACTTC.

This clone was counted a few times. The chain joins TRBV6-5 to TRBJ1-4; D is possibly TRBD1 (5 bases). This CDR3 region has 13 residues. Germline values: CDR1 MNHEY, CDR2 SVGAGI. Trimming stripped 10 bases from V and 7 bases from J, with 16 bases between. The DNA of the CDR3 is TGTGCCATAGGGAGGGGCTTAGGTGAAAAACTGTTTTTT. It codes for CAIGRGLGEKLFF.

V and J are TRBV11-2 and TRBJ2-2; D is perhaps TRBD2 (5 bases). Germline CDR1 is SGHAT and CDR2 is FQNNGV. The CDR3 length is 13 residues. Trimming shortened V by 11 bases and J by 8 bases, and 18 bases separated the two germline ends. CDR3 region: CAGGLGVWGELFF. CDR3 coding DNA: TGTGCCGGAGGACTTGGGGTTTGGGGGGAGCTGTTTTTT. Together with reference TRBV11-2 and TRBJ2-2, the CDR3 gives the full variable domain: EAGVAQSPRYKIIEKRQSVAFWCNPISGHATLYWYQQILGQGPKLLIQFQNNGVVDDSQLPKDRFSAERLKGVDSTLKIQPAKLEDSAVYLCAGGLGVWGELFFGEGSRLTVL.

This clone was counted a single time. The chain uses TRBV6-5 and TRBJ1-6; the D gene is possibly TRBD1 (6 bases). This CDR3 comprises 15 residues. Germline-derived CDR1 and CDR2 are MNHEY and SVGAGI. Between the trimmed V and J ends, which lost 0 bases and 12 bases, there was a span of 15 bases. In DNA, the CDR3 is TGTGCCAGCAGTTACTCGGGCAGGGGAGATGGACCCCTCCACTTT. Its protein is CASSYSGRGDGPLHF.

The chain recombines TRBV11-2 with TRBJ1-5; D uncertain. Germline CDR1 reads SGHAT; CDR2 reads FQNNGV. CDR3 length: 16 amino acids. V was clipped by 0 bases and J by 3 bases, with 12 bases between them. CDR3 sequence (DNA): TGTGCCAGCAGCTTAGAGGCAGGAGGGAACAATCAGCCCCAGCATTTT. Translation gives CASSLEAGGNNQPQHF.

This clone was counted once. The rearrangement links TRBV19 to TRBJ2-2, with 7 bases fitting TRBD2. The CDR3 consists of 17 residues. V shed 7 bases and J 1 base; nucleotides not matched to a gene: 12. CDR1 LNHDA and CDR2 SQIVND come from the germline V gene (reference sequence). The CDR3 here is CASTPIDERENTGELFF. The CDR3 DNA sequence: TGTGCCAGTACCCCGATCGACGAGCGGGAGAACACCGGGGAGCTGTTTTTT. Supplemented by reference TRBV19 and TRBJ2-2, the full variable domain reads DGGITQSPKYLFRKEGQNVTLSCEQNLNHDAMYWYRQDPGQGLRLIYYSQIVNDFQKGDIAEGYSVSREKKESFPLTVTSAQKNPTAFYLCASTPIDERENTGELFFGEGSRLTVL.

This chain's CDR3 is CASSRDSYQETQYF. Written as DNA, the CDR3 is TGTGCCAGCAGCCGGGACAGCTACCAAGAGACCCAGTACTTC. The rearrangement links TRBV5-5 to TRBJ2-5, with TRBD1 matching 7 bases. The CDR3 has 14 amino acids. The germline V gene encodes CDR1 SGHKS and CDR2 YYEKEE (reference sequence). V shed 4 bases and J 0 bases; nucleotides not matched to a gene: 3. Together with reference TRBV5-5 and TRBJ2-5, the CDR3 gives the full variable domain: DAGVTQSPTHLIKTRGQQVTLRCSPISGHKSVSWYQQVLGQGPQFIFQYYEKEERGRGNFPDRFSARQFPNYSSELNVNALLLGDSALYLCASSRDSYQETQYFGPGTRLLVL.

This rearrangement joins TRBV28 to TRBJ2-5; the match to TRBD1 covers 10 bases. The J call is doubtful: the DNA matches TRBJ2-7 better. Germline CDR1 and CDR2: MDHEN and SYDVKM. This CDR3 spans 13 amino acids. CDR3 loop: CASSPRTGGEQYF. In DNA form, the CDR3 reads TGTGCCAGCAGTCCTAGGACAGGGGGCGAGCAGTACTTC.

This clone was seen ten or more times. The chain joins TRBV19 to TRBJ1-5, with unresolved D. The CDR3 is made up of 13 amino acids. The V end was cut by 1 base, the J end by 6 bases, with 7 bases between. Germline assignment: CDR1 LNHDA and CDR2 SQIVND (reference sequence). CDR3 loop: CASSIAGGQPQHF. The CDR3 DNA is TGTGCCAGTAGTATAGCGGGTGGTCAGCCCCAGCATTTT.

The CDR3 region has the DNA TGTGCCAGCAGTCCCACGGGAGGGAGCACCGGGGAGCTGTTTTTT. Protein: CASSPTGGSTGELFF. The chain uses TRBV28 and TRBJ2-2, with TRBD2 identical over 8 bases. V dropped 5 bases and J dropped 4; count of bases not matched to a gene: 6. The CDR3 is made up of 15 amino acids. The germline V gene has CDR1 MDHEN and CDR2 SYDVKM. The variable domain in full, completed from reference TRBV28 and TRBJ2-2, reads DVKVTQSSRYLVKRTGEKVFLECVQDMDHENMFWYRQDPGLGLRLIYFSYDVKMKEKGDIPEGYSVSREKKERFSLILESASTNQTSMYLCASSPTGGSTGELFFGEGSRLTVL.

This chain uses TRBV7-9 with TRBJ2-7; the D gene is possibly TRBD2 (5 bases). This CDR3 spans 14 amino acids. With 0 bases removed from V and 3 bases from J, the gap between germline ends came to 9 bases. CDR1 is SEHNR, CDR2 FQNEAQ, per germline (reference sequence). The chain's CDR3 is CASSLAGVFYEQYF. DNA for the CDR3: TGTGCCAGCAGCTTAGCGGGAGTTTTCTACGAGCAGTACTTC.

The CDR3 bases are TGTGCCATCAGCGACACGACAGATTCCTACACCTTC. It specifies CAISDTTDSYTF. This chain uses TRBV10-3 with TRBJ1-2; possible D gene TRBD1, 5 bases. V was clipped by 6 bases and J by 10 bases, with 15 bases between them. CDR3 length equals 12 residues. Germline CDR1 ENHRY, CDR2 SYGVKD.

This clone appeared once. This chain connects TRBV19 to TRBJ1-1, with D perhaps TRBD1 (6 bases). The CDR3 is 15 amino acids. Trimming took off 1 base at V and 3 bases at J, with 12 bases between the two ends. CDR1 is LNHDA, CDR2 SQIVND, per germline (reference sequence). The CDR3, as DNA: TGTGCCAGTAGTATAGTGGCCAGGGGCCACACTGAAGCTTTCTTT. This encodes CASSIVARGHTEAFF. The full variable domain, with the rest looked up from reference TRBV19 and TRBJ1-1, is DGGITQSPKYLFRKEGQNVTLSCEQNLNHDAMYWYRQDPGQGLRLIYYSQIVNDFQKGDIAEGYSVSREKKESFPLTVTSAQKNPTAFYLCASSIVARGHTEAFFGQGTRLTVV.

As to this clone: The sample has other DNA sequences that encode this CDR3 too. The gene calls are TRBV27 and TRBJ2-2; 7 bases line up with TRBD1. This CDR3 is 15 amino acids long. The germline CDR1 and CDR2 sequences are MNHEY and SMNVEV (reference sequence). V was clipped by 6 bases and J by 1 base; unmatched bases: 5. The CDR3 DNA is TGTGCCAGCAGCCCCGGGACAGTGAACACCGGGGAGCTGTTTTTT. The encoded protein is CASSPGTVNTGELFF.

The V and J genes are TRBV7-3 and TRBJ2-1; TRBD2 agrees at 9 bases. This CDR3 is 15 amino acids long. The germline CDR1 and CDR2 sequences are SGHTA and FQGTGA. The V and J ends lost 5 bases and 9 bases, in that order; junction bases with no gene match: 11. The CDR3 sequence is CASSPGGAGGVEQFF. CDR3 nucleotide sequence: TGTGCCAGCAGCCCCGGGGGAGCGGGAGGCGTTGAGCAGTTCTTC.

This rearrangement joins TRBV2 to TRBJ1-2; D is unresolved. The germline V and J ends were trimmed by 1 base and 0 bases, with 6 bases remaining between them. The V gene's germline CDR1 is SNHLY and CDR2 FYNNEI. The length of the CDR3 is 14 residues. CDR3 region: CASSEGSTNYGYTF. CDR3 DNA: TGTGCCAGCAGTGAAGGCAGTACTAACTATGGCTACACCTTC.

J is TRBJ2-5 and V is TRBV28; D gene uncertain. The better agreement between TRBJ2-7 and the DNA end casts doubt on the J call. The CDR3 is made up of 12 amino acids. The germline CDR1 and CDR2 sequences are MDHEN and SYDVKM. In nucleotides, the CDR3 is TGTGCCAGCAGTTACAGTCTCTACGAGCAGTACTTC. This encodes CASSYSLYEQYF.

In regard to this clone: The junction departs from germline at one end; a sequencing error may be responsible. V usage is TRBV5-4 and J usage is TRBJ2-7; maybe TRBD2 (6 bases). Germline V gene sequence: CDR1 SGHNT, CDR2 YYREEE (reference sequence). This CDR3 has 11 amino acids. CDR3 residues: CASSLGARRDF. The CDR3 bases are TGTGCCAGCAGCCTTGGGGCTCGGAGGGACTTC.